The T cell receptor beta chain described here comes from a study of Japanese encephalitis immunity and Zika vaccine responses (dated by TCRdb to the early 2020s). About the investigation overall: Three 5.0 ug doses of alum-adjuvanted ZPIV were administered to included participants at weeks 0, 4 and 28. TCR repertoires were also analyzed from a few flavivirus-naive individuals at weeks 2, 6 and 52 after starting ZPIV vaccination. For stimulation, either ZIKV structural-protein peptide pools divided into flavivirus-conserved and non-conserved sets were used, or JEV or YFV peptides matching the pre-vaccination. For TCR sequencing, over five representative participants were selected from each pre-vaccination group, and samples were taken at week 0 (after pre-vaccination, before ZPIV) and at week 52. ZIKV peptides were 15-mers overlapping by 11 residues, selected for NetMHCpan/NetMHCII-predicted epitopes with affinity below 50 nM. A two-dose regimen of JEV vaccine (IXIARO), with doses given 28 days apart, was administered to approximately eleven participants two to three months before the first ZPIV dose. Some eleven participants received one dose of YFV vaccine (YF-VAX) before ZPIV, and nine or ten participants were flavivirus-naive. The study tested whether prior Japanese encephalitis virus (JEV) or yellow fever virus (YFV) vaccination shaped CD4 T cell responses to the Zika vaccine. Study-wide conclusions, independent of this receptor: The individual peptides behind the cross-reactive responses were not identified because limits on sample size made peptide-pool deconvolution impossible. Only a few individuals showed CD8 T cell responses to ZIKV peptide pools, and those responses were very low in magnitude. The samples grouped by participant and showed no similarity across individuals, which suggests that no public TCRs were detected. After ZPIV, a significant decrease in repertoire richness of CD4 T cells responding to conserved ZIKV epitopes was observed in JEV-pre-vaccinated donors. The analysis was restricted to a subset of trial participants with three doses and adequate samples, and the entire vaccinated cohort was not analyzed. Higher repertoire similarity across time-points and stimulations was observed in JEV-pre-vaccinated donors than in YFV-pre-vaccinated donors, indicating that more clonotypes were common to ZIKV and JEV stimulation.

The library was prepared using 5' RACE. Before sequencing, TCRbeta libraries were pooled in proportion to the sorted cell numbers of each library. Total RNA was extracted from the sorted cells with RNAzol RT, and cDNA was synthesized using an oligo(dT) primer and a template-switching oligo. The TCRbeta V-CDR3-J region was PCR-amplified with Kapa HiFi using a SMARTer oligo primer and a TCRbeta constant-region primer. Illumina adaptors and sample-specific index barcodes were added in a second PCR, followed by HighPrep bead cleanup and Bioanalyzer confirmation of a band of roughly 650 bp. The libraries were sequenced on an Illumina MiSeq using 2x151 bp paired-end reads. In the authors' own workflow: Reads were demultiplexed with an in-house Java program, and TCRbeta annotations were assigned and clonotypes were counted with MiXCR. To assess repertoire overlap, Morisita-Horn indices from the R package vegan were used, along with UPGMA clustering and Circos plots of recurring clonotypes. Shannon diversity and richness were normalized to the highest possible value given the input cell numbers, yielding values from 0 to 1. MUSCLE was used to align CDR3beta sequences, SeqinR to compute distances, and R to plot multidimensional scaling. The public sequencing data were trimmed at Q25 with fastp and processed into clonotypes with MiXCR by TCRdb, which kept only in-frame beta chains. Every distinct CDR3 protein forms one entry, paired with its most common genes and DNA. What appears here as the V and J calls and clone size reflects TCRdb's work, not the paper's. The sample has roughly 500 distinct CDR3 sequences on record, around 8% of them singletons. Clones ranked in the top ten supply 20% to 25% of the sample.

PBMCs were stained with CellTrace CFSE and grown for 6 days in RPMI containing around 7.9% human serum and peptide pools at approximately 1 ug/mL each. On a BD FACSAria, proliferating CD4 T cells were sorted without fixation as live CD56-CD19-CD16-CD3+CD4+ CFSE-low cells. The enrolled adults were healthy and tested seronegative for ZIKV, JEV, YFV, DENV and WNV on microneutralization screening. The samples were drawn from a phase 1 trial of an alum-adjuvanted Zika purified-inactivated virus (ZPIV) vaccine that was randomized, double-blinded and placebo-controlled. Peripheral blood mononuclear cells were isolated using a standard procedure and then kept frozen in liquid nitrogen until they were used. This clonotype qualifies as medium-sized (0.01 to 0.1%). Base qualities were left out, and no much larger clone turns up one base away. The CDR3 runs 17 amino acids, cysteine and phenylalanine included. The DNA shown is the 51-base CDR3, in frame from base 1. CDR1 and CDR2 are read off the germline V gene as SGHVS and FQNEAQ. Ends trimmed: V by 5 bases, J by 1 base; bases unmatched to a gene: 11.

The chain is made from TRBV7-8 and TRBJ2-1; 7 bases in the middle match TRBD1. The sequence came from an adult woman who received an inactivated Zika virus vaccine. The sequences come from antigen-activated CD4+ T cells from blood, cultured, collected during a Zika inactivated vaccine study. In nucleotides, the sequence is TGTGCCAGCAGCGGAACCCAACAGGGACAGTCCTACAATGAGCAGTTCTTC. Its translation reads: CASSGTQQGQSYNEQFF. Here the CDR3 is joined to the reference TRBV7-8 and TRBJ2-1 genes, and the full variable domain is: GAGVSQSPRYKVAKRGQDVALRCDPISGHVSLFWYQQALGQGPEFLTYFQNEAQLDKSGLPSDRFFAERPEGSVSTLKIQRTQQEDSAVYLCASSGTQQGQSYNEQFFGPGTRLTVL.